These 13 T cell receptor beta chains share one sample of origin, sequenced in a study of shared clonotypes between healthy human individuals. Sequencing used immunoSEQ multiplex PCR; TCRdb keeps in-frame clones, though not all of them. The sample holds 1 million to 1.3 million clones, approximately 78% seen once. Source material: memory CD4+ T cells from PBMCs. Documented subset: CD45RA-negative fraction. Receptors originate from a man between 18 and 35 years old in good health. Some clones in this sample may be carry-over from other donors' samples.

The rearrangement links TRBV10-3 to TRBJ2-3, with D unclear. V lost 5 bases, J lost 2 bases, and 11 bases lay in between. The CDR3 length is 14 residues. CDR1 and CDR2 (germline): ENHRY, SYGVKD. DNA of the CDR3: TGTGCCATCAGTCTCGACTTGTCCACAGATACGCAGTATTTT. Protein sequence: CAISLDLSTDTQYF.

The rearrangement uses TRBV7-2 and TRBJ2-3; D is possibly TRBD2 (5 bases). This CDR3 has 15 residues. The V end lost 1 base, the J end lost 6 bases, and 14 bases lay between the germline ends. Germline V lookup: CDR1 SGHTA, CDR2 FQGNSA. The CDR3 region has the DNA TGTGCCAGCAGCTTAGTTGTGGGAGTTTCCGATACGCAGTATTTT. This translates into CASSLVVGVSDTQYF.

The chain combines TRBV11-3 with TRBJ2-1, with TRBD1 as a possible D gene (5 bases). V gave up 0 bases and J gave up 0 bases, with 6 bases separating them. Looked up from germline, CDR1 is SGHNT and CDR2 is YENEEA. CDR3 length: 15 amino acids. CDR3 region: CASSLDQGSYNEQFF. The CDR3 bases are TGTGCCAGCAGCTTAGATCAGGGCTCCTACAATGAGCAGTTCTTC.

V is TRBV5-6 and J is TRBJ2-1; D is unresolved. The CDR3 covers 16 residues. V was trimmed by 1 base and J by 0 bases, leaving 11 bases between them. Germline CDR1 reads SGHDT; CDR2 reads YYEEEE. For the CDR3, the DNA is TGTGCCAGCAGCTTGCTGACCCTTAGCTCCTACAATGAGCAGTTCTTC. It translates to CASSLLTLSSYNEQFF.

The chain couples TRBV11-3 to TRBJ2-3, with D perhaps matching TRBD2 (6 bases). CDR3 size: 15 residues. Germline CDR1 is SGHNT and CDR2 is YENEEA. V was shortened by 1 base and J by 4 bases, with 12 bases between the two germline ends. The CDR3 here is CASSLVGGSADTQYF. The CDR3 DNA reads TGTGCCAGCAGCTTAGTCGGGGGTTCCGCAGATACGCAGTATTTT.

The CDR3 reads CASSRGQHNEQFF. The CDR3 DNA reads as TGTGCCAGCTCCCGGGGACAGCACAATGAGCAGTTCTTC. V usage is TRBV18 and J usage is TRBJ2-1, with TRBD1 identical over 7 bases. The CDR3 sequence is 13 residues long. Germline CDR1 KGHSH, CDR2 LQKENI. With V trimmed by 6 bases and J by 5 bases, 4 bases remained unmatched.

The rearrangement links TRBV15 to TRBJ1-1, with unresolved D. The CDR3 covers 14 residues. CDR1 and CDR2 (germline): LNHNV, YYDKDF (reference sequence). V lost 1 base, J lost 1 base, and 7 bases lay in between. The CDR3 sequence is CATSRGTGNTEAFF. The CDR3 bases are TGTGCCACCAGCAGAGGGACGGGGAACACTGAAGCTTTCTTT.

CDR3 in DNA: TGCGCCAGCAGCTTGGGAGGTCCGGGAGGCGAGCAGTACTTC. Amino acids: CASSLGGPGGEQYF. The chain links TRBV5-1 to TRBJ2-7, with TRBD2 matching 7 bases. With 0 bases clipped from V and 6 bases from J, the junction kept 6 bases outside the gene matches. CDR3 length equals 14 residues. Germline-derived CDR1 and CDR2 are SGHRS and YFSETQ.

The chain recombines TRBV2 with TRBJ1-2; 10 positions match TRBD1. CDR1 SNHLY and CDR2 FYNNEI come from the germline V gene. This CDR3 contains 13 residues. V shed 10 bases and J 5 bases; nucleotides not matched to a gene: 7. As DNA, the CDR3 is TGTGCCACGAGGGACAGGGGCCCTTATGGCTACACCTTC. It codes for CATRDRGPYGYTF.

This chain links TRBV27 with TRBJ1-2; the match to TRBD1 covers 8 bases. The CDR3 is 12 amino acids. With 7 bases clipped from V and 6 bases from J, the junction kept 4 bases outside the gene matches. Germline V gene data show CDR1 as MNHEY and CDR2 as SMNVEV (reference sequence). The CDR3 coding sequence is TGTGCCAGCACCACGACAGGGGATGGCTACACCTTC. Translating gives CASTTTGDGYTF.

The chain couples TRBV7-2 to TRBJ2-1; a possible D gene is TRBD2 (5 bases). The V end was cut by 0 bases, the J end by 7 bases, with 10 bases between. CDR1 is SGHTA and CDR2 is FQGNSA in the germline V gene. This CDR3 has 14 residues. The CDR3 sequence is CASSLALTRNEQFF. CDR3 DNA: TGTGCCAGCAGCTTAGCGCTTACTAGGAATGAGCAGTTCTTC.

The chain is built from TRBV6-6 and TRBJ1-4; D remains unclear. CDR1 and CDR2 from the germline V gene are MNHNY and SVGAGI (reference sequence). The germline V and J ends were trimmed by 6 bases and 4 bases, with 18 bases remaining between them. This CDR3 has 16 amino acids. CDR3 in DNA: TGTGCCAGCAGACTCAGCGACACCCCGGTTAATGAAAAACTGTTTTTT. It translates to CASRLSDTPVNEKLFF.

This clone has a handful of counts. The chain couples TRBV2 to TRBJ1-5; 7 nucleotides match TRBD1. There are 16 residues in the CDR3. Germline CDR1 reads SNHLY; CDR2 reads FYNNEI. The V gene end was trimmed by 4 bases and the J gene end by 0 bases; junction bases not matched to a gene: 6. Here the CDR3 reads CASSARQGGSNQPQHF. Here the CDR3 DNA reads TGTGCCAGCAGTGCGCGACAGGGAGGTAGCAATCAGCCCCAGCATTTT.